What follows are 7 T cell receptor beta chains derived from one specimen sequenced in a study of regulatory T cells in long-lasting Graves disease. Construction of the TCR beta libraries employed iRepertoire HTBI primers in conjunction with Arm-PCR of CDR3 regions. TCRdb called the multiplex PCR reads again in MiXCR, with one record for every CDR3 protein. The sample includes 350,000 to 400,000 distinct CDR3 sequences, 15% to 19% of them seen just once. Time point meaning: newly diagnosed GD, antithyroid drugs for less than 3 months. There was RNA extracted from PBMCs, and the TCR library was made from it. The specimen was peripheral blood mononuclear cells (PBMCs), collected at new diagnosis, from a patient treated with antithyroid drugs. All receptors derive from a female donor with Graves disease.

This clonotype appeared many times. The chain recombines TRBV5-1 with TRBJ1-2; D gene ambiguous. This CDR3 is built from 15 residues. Germline lookup yields CDR1 SGHRS and CDR2 YFSETQ. V lost 4 bases and J 0 bases, leaving 13 bases between the germline ends. The CDR3: CASSPGVVANYGYTF. The CDR3 DNA is TGCGCCAGCAGCCCTGGGGTTGTCGCTAACTATGGCTACACCTTC.

This clonotype was detected a few times. The CDR3 protein is CASSDTNYGYTF. The CDR3 nucleotides are TGTGCCAGCAGTGACACTAACTATGGCTACACCTTC. This chain joins TRBV2 and TRBJ1-2; unclear D gene. Trimming left V 3 bases short and J 0 bases short, with 2 bases between. Germline V gene data show CDR1 as SNHLY and CDR2 as FYNNEI. The CDR3 spans 12 residues.

This clonotype was seen many times. The chain employs TRBV7-9 and TRBJ2-3; tentative D call: TRBD2 (6 bases). Per the germline V gene, CDR1 is SEHNR and CDR2 is FQNEAQ (reference sequence). The CDR3 is 16 amino acids. Trimming took 4 bases from V and 6 from J, leaving 20 bases between them. The CDR3, as DNA: TGTGCCAGCAGCTCGGAAGAGGAGGGGACCTGGGATACGCAGTATTTT. It yields the protein CASSSEEEGTWDTQYF.

This clonotype was picked up a small number of times. Since a much larger clone is just one base distant, this may be a read error. V usage is TRBV6-1 and J usage is TRBJ2-7; no firm D call. Germline V gives CDR1 MNHNS, CDR2 SASEGT. This CDR3 has 14 amino acids. Deletions cut 10 bases from V and 3 bases from J, with 19 bases between. CDR3 in DNA: TGTGCCACCCGTCTCGTCCCGGAGAGCTACGAGCAGTACTTC. This encodes CATRLVPESYEQYF.

This clonotype was seen at least ten times. The CDR3 region is CASSLQCGYGYTF. CDR3 in DNA: TGTGCCAGCAGCCTACAGTGTGGCTATGGCTACACCTTC. V gene TRBV7-2 combines with J gene TRBJ1-2; D not resolved. Trimming removed 5 bases from V and 4 bases from J, with 11 bases in between. CDR1 and CDR2 from the germline V gene are SGHTA and FQGNSA. This CDR3 contains 13 residues.

This clonotype was detected ten times or more. DNA of the CDR3: TGTGCCAGCAGCCTCCTCCTTCGGGACACCGGGGAGCTGTTTTTT. Its translation: CASSLLLRDTGELFF. The chain is built from TRBV12-3 or TRBV12-4 and TRBJ2-2, with D uncertain. CDR3 length: 15 residues. Between the trimmed V and J ends, which lost 6 bases and 3 bases, there was a span of 14 bases.

This clonotype occurred many times. The V and J genes are TRBV2 and TRBJ1-6, with D unclear. The CDR3 consists of 13 residues. Germline V gene data show CDR1 as SNHLY and CDR2 as FYNNEI. Trimming took off 3 bases at V and 7 bases at J, with 7 bases between the two ends. The CDR3 protein is CASSDLGNSPLHF. The CDR3 nucleotides read TGTGCCAGCAGTGATTTGGGGAATTCACCCCTCCACTTT.